What follows describes a single T cell receptor (beta chain). Clones were sequenced by immunoSEQ multiplex PCR, and TCRdb holds only the in-frame ones, with some missing. The sample carries about 400,000 clones, 87% recorded once. The source of the sample is a study of blood T cell repertoires in COVID-19. Cohort allocation depended upon clinical history that participants reported. Germline lookup yields CDR1 MNHEY and CDR2 SVGAGI. Trimming cost V 6 bases and J 2 bases; bases outside gene matches: 6. The CDR3 is 14 residues long. This clonotype originated in a woman in her 30s who had recovered from COVID-19. Sequenced sample: PBMCs or T cells enriched from blood (not recorded which). The genes are TRBV6-5 and TRBJ2-7; 8 nucleotides agree with TRBD2. CDR3 residues: CASSPGGAAYEQYF. In DNA form, the CDR3 reads TGTGCCAGCAGCCCGGGGGGGGCAGCCTACGAGCAGTACTTC.